The clone carrying this TCR beta chain showed up just a few times. Its antigen remains unknown. The sample is drawn from a study of beta chain features in type 1 diabetes. V lost 6 bases and J lost 6; bases outside the gene matches: 3. Germline V gene lookup returns CDR1 WNHNN and CDR2 SYGVQD (reference sequence). The CDR3 length is 14 residues. Study-level points and caveats: Among type 1 diabetes patients, VDJ junctions had fewer insertions and more deletions.

The isolated RNA, all of it, was reverse transcribed, so expressed TCRB transcripts were what got sequenced. The repertoire was sequenced with immunoSEQ multiplex PCR; TCRdb's copy has only in-frame clones and lacks some. Of 350,000 to 450,000 clones in the sample, around 15% were seen once. This receptor was identified in a woman aged 18-29 years in good health. The sequenced sample was naive CD4+ T cells from blood. The chain couples TRBV10-1 to TRBJ2-1; TRBD2 agrees at 12 bases. The CDR3 here is CASSRLAGANEQFF. CDR3 DNA: TGCGCCAGCAGCCGACTAGCGGGAGCCAATGAGCAGTTCTTC.